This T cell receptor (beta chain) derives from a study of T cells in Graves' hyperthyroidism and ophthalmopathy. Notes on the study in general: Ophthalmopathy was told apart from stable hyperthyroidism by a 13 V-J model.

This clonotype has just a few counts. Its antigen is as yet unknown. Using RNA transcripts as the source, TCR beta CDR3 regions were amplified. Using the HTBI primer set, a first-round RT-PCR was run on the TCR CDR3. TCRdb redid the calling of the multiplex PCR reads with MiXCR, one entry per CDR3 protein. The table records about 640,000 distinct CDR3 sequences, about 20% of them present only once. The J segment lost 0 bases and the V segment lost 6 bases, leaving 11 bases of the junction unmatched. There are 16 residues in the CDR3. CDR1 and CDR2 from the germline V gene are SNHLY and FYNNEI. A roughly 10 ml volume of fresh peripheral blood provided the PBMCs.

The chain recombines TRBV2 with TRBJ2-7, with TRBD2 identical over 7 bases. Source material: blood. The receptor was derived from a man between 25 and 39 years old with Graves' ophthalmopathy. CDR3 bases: TGTGCCAGCAGAACCAAGGCTAGCGGCGTCTCCTACGAGCAGTACTTC. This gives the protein CASRTKASGVSYEQYF.